This T cell receptor beta chain was retrieved from a study of cytomegalovirus exposure and HLA in healthy donors. Libraries were prepared by immunoSEQ multiplex PCR; TCRdb keeps only in-frame clonotypes and omits some of them. The data show about 400,000 clones, 86% seen once. The CDR3 sequence is 14 residues long. The germline gives CDR1 GTSNPN, CDR2 SVGIG (reference sequence). Trimming stripped 0 bases from V and 4 bases from J, with 12 bases between. A roughly 130-subject validation cohort, separate from the 666-subject first cohort, supplied the donors. The chain combines TRBV30 with TRBJ1-1, with D maybe TRBD1 (5 bases). The sample comprised PBMCs. The receptor was isolated from a woman between 18 and 30 years old in good health and CMV-seronegative. CDR3: CAWSVQRGLTEAFF. The CDR3 region has the DNA TGTGCCTGGAGTGTACAGCGGGGCCTCACTGAAGCTTTCTTT.